This T cell receptor beta chain derives from a study of blood T cell repertoires in COVID-19. Only in-frame clones appear in the TCRdb table, and some are missing; sequencing was by immunoSEQ multiplex PCR. This sample has about 170,000 clones, with approximately 90% found just once. The CDR3 runs 15 residues. Trimming pared 2 bases from V and 1 base from J, leaving 9 bases between. Germline V gene data show CDR1 as MNHNS and CDR2 as SASEGT. J is TRBJ1-5 and V is TRBV6-1, with D possibly matching TRBD1 (6 bases). The sequencing input was PBMCs or T cells enriched from blood (not recorded which). The TCR was taken from a woman aged 18-29 years who had recovered from COVID-19. DNA of the CDR3: TGTGCCAGCAGTGAAACAGGGAGCAGCAATCAGCCCCAGCATTTT. Its translation is CASSETGSSNQPQHF.